This T cell receptor (beta chain) stems from a study of radiation and T cells in renal cell carcinoma. General study findings and limits: In blood, top tumor clones expanded by 2 weeks, shrinking by 4. Without pretreatment biopsies, baseline tumor clonotype presence was undetermined.

Documented time point: blood 2 weeks post-SBRT. Indicated treatment: 15 Gy SBRT to primary tumor, nephrectomy 4 weeks later. Here immunoSEQ multiplex PCR was the method, and the copy in TCRdb shows in-frame clones only, minus some. The sample holds 60,000 to 80,000 clones; 82% are singletons and the top ten take 5.8%. V lost 4 bases, J lost 4 bases, and 8 bases lay in between. Per germline, CDR1 LNHDA and CDR2 SQIVND (reference sequence). The CDR3 totals 13 residues. On this clone: The antigen is not known.

This sample comprised blood, obtained from a patient whose treatment included radiotherapy and nephrectomy. This TCR was recovered from a man aged 55-75 years with renal cell carcinoma. The V gene is TRBV19, the J gene TRBJ2-1, with a tentative D call TRBD1 (5 bases). The CDR3 here is CASSTTGYNEQFF. The CDR3 DNA sequence: TGTGCCAGTAGTACAACAGGTTACAATGAGCAGTTCTTC.